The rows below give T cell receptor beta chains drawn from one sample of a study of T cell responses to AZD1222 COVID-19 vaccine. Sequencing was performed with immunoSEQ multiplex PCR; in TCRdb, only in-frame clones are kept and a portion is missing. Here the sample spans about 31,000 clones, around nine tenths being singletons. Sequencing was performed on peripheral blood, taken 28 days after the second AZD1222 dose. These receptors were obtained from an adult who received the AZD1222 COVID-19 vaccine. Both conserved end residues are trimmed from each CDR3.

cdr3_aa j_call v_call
ASSQEQGARQPQH TRBJ1-5 TRBV4-2
ASSAGQYSNQPQH TRBJ1-5 TRBV6-5
ASSAGTGVYGYT TRBJ1-2 TRBV2
ASSFVRLNYEQY TRBJ2-7 TRBV28
ASSLPGTYGYT TRBJ1-2 TRBV5-6
ASNPHIPDTQY TRBJ2-3 TRBV12-3/TRBV12-4
ASSYTGTGQYGYT TRBJ1-2 TRBV6-5
ASSSPGTGVSPLH TRBJ1-6 TRBV28
ASSRTGAGGYYEQY TRBJ2-7 TRBV9
ASSPRYSNQPQH TRBJ1-5 TRBV18
ASSSWTVNGYT TRBJ1-2 TRBV28
ASSLEVRRNYGYT TRBJ1-2 TRBV7-9
ASSSGPQETQY TRBJ2-5 TRBV7-6
ASSAPPGNNEQF TRBJ2-1 TRBV9
ASSLGDQPQH TRBJ1-5 TRBV19
ASSYIVGGLGELF TRBJ2-2 TRBV6-2/TRBV6-3
ASSHRPRGTEAF TRBJ1-1 TRBV14
ASSRTGALNQPQH TRBJ1-5 TRBV3-1/TRBV3-2
ASSTGGDSPLH TRBJ1-6 TRBV19
ATQTSLGATGELF TRBJ2-2 TRBV10-3
ASSIHGSNEKLF TRBJ1-4 TRBV19
ASRGAGLTSYNEQF TRBJ2-1 TRBV28
ASSIDRYNEQF TRBJ2-1 TRBV5-6
ASSPGGSGAGETQY TRBJ2-5 TRBV7-2
ASSPQETQY TRBJ2-5 TRBV7-9
ASSQDLLAGGPATQY TRBJ2-3 TRBV3-1/TRBV3-2
ASILQGPNTGELF TRBJ2-2 TRBV6-5
ATAAGPSTDTQY TRBJ2-3 TRBV19
ASNMGLSYEQY TRBJ2-7 TRBV2
ASSPLQGPEAYEQY TRBJ2-7 TRBV19
ASSLGQMAEAF TRBJ1-1 TRBV28
ASSQGRPGANVLT TRBJ2-6 TRBV3-1/TRBV3-2
ASSLTGPSNQPQH TRBJ1-5 TRBV7-8
ASSPYENSPLH TRBJ1-6 TRBV19
ASSHSYNSPLH TRBJ1-6 TRBV6-5
ASSDPLGGANYGYT TRBJ1-2 TRBV10-2
ASSLFPGGEAF TRBJ1-1 TRBV27
ASSSRGSSGELF TRBJ1-4 TRBV7-9
ASSGGQINEKLF TRBJ1-4 TRBV19
ASSQGPNKTWSSYNSPLH TRBJ1-6 TRBV14
ASSSASGGPSWGTGELF TRBJ2-2 TRBV19
ASSWDSSEAF TRBJ1-1 TRBV5-4
ASRVGDREFTEAF TRBJ1-1 TRBV3-1/TRBV3-2
ASSPGTGIYNEQF TRBJ2-1 TRBV18
ASRRDRDAYEQY TRBJ2-7 TRBV6-5
ASSMDGNEQF TRBJ2-1 TRBV19
ASSLAPSTEAF TRBJ1-1 TRBV12-3/TRBV12-4
ASTRGQAKHYGYT TRBJ1-2 TRBV11-2
ASSEPGTRETQY TRBJ2-5 TRBV6-1
ASSLRTGRGNEQF TRBJ2-1 TRBV18
AISESVAGGSRDTQY TRBJ2-3 TRBV10-3
ASSGGQGKTGELF TRBJ2-2 TRBV5-1
ASSWGIYEQF TRBJ2-1 TRBV12-3/TRBV12-4
ASSPSGLSAAQRNRNYGYT TRBJ1-2 TRBV18
ASRLVATNYGYT TRBJ1-2 TRBV12-2
ASSQGQGSWGAF TRBJ1-1 TRBV3-1/TRBV3-2